A single T cell receptor beta chain is shown here with its context. Within Nashville, Tennessee resided all donors, each a Caucasian adult. This record comes from a study of shared clonotypes between healthy human individuals. At a deep level, the assay was run. Using immunoSEQ multiplex PCR, the repertoire was profiled, and TCRdb retains in-frame clones only, with some absent. The sample holds about 490,000 clones, 76% seen once. V lost 2 bases, J lost 10 bases, and 15 bases lay in between. CDR3 size: 14 residues. The germline V gene has CDR1 MDHEN and CDR2 SYDVKM. V is TRBV28 and J is TRBJ1-5; no firm D call. The sequence derives from a woman aged 40 to 50 in good health. Some clones in this sample may be carry-over from other donors' samples. Sequenced material: PBMCs. The CDR3 DNA reads as TGTGCCAGCAGTTTAGCGGGTTCGTTCGGACCCCAGCATTTT. Its translation is CASSLAGSFGPQHF.